This T cell receptor beta chain was retrieved from a study of OX40 agonist ivuxolimab in advanced cancers. Broader study findings: Those patients achieving a partial response at 0.1-3.0 mg/kg showed among the lowest clonal expansion. CD4+ T cells averaged fewer expanded clones than CD8+ T cells.

Produced via immunoSEQ multiplex PCR; TCRdb's table is partial and in-frame only. In the table there are around 79,000 clones, about 90% of which are singletons. Note on this clone: The target antigen is unknown.

Autoimmune disease history or systemic immunosuppression led to patients being barred. Blood got drawn at baseline, again on cycle 4 day 1, and then on cycle 7 day 1. The TCR was taken from an adult with an advanced solid tumor such as melanoma, head and neck, liver or kidney cancer. Sequences were derived from CD4+ or CD8+ T cells sorted from blood, sampled in a trial of the OX40 agonist ivuxolimab.

For the CDR3, the DNA is TGTGCCACCAGCAGAAAGGTTTCAACACTGGGGACATACTACGAGCAGTACTTC. It specifies CATSRKVSTLGTYYEQYF. The rearrangement uses TRBV15 and TRBJ2-7, with a possible D match to TRBD1 (6 bases). The CDR3 is 18 residues long. V shed 2 bases and J shed 3 bases, with 23 bases lying between them. From germline, CDR1 is LNHNV and CDR2 YYDKDF (reference sequence).